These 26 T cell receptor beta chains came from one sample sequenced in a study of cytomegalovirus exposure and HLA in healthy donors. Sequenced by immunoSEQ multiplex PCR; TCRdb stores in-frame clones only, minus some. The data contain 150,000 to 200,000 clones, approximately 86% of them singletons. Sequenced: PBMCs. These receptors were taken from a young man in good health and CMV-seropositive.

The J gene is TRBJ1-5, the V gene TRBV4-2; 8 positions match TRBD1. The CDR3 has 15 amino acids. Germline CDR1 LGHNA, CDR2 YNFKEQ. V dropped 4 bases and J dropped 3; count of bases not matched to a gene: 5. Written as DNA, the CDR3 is TGTGCCAGCAGCCGGGGACAGGAGAACAATCAGCCCCAGCATTTT. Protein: CASSRGQENNQPQHF.

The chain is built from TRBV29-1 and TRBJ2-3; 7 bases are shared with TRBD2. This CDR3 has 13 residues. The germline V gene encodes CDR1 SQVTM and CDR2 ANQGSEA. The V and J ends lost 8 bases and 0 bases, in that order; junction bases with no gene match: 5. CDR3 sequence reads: CSTGGESTDTQYF. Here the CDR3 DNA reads TGCAGCACGGGGGGTGAGAGCACAGATACGCAGTATTTT.

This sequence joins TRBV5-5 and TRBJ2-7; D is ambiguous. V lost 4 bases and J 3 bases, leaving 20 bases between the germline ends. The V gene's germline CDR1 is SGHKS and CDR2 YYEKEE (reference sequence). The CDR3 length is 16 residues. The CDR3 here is CASSPSPRGKRYEQYF. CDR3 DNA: TGTGCCAGCAGCCCCAGCCCCCGAGGAAAACGCTACGAGCAGTACTTC. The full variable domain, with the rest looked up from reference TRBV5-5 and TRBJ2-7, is DAGVTQSPTHLIKTRGQQVTLRCSPISGHKSVSWYQQVLGQGPQFIFQYYEKEERGRGNFPDRFSARQFPNYSSELNVNALLLGDSALYLCASSPSPRGKRYEQYFGPGTRLTVT.

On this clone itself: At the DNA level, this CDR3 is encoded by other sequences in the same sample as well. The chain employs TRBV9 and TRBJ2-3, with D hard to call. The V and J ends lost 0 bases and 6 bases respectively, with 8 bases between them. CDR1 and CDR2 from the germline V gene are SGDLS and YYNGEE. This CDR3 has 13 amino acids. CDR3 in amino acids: CASSVGGPDTQYF. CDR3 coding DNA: TGTGCCAGCAGCGTAGGTGGGCCCGATACGCAGTATTTT.

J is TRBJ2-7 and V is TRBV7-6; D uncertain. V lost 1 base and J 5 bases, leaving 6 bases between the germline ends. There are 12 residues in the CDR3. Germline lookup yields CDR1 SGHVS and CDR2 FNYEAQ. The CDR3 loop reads CASSLGGDEQYF. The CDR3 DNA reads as TGTGCCAGCAGCTTAGGAGGCGACGAGCAGTACTTC.

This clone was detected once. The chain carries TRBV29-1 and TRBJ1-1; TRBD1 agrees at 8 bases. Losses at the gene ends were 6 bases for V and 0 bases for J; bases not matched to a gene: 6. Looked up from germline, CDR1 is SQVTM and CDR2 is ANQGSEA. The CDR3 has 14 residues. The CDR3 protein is CSVRTGNMNTEAFF. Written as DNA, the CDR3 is TGCAGCGTCCGGACAGGGAATATGAACACTGAAGCTTTCTTT.

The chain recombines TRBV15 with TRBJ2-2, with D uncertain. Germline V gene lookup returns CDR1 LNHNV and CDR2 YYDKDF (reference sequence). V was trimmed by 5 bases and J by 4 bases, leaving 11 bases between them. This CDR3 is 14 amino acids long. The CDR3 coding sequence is TGTGCCACCAGCGGGCCTCGCAGCACCGGGGAGCTGTTTTTT. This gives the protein CATSGPRSTGELFF.

The CDR3 DNA reads TGTGCCAGCAGTTACACCGGTAGAGGATCCTACGAGCAGTACTTC. Its translation is CASSYTGRGSYEQYF. This chain links TRBV6-6 with TRBJ2-7, with D unclear. The CDR3 loop spans 15 amino acids. Germline CDR1 MNHNY, CDR2 SVGAGI (reference sequence). Deletions cut 2 bases from V and 1 base from J, with 12 bases between.

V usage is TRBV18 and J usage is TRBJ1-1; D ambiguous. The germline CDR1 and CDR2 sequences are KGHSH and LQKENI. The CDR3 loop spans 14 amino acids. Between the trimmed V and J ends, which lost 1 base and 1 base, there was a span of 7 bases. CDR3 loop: CASSPLSENTEAFF. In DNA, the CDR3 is TGTGCCAGCTCACCACTATCAGAGAACACTGAAGCTTTCTTT.

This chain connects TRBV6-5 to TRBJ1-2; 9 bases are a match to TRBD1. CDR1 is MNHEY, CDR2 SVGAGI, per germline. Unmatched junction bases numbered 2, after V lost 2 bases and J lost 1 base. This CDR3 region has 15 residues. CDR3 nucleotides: TGTGCCAGCAGTTACGGGGACAGGGTTAACTATGGCTACACCTTC. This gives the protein CASSYGDRVNYGYTF.

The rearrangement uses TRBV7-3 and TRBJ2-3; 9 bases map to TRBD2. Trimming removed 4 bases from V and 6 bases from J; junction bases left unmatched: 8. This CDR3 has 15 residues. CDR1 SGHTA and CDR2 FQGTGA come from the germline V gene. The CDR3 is CASSSSSGAGDTQYF. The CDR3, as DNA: TGTGCCAGCAGCTCGTCTAGCGGGGCGGGGGATACGCAGTATTTT.

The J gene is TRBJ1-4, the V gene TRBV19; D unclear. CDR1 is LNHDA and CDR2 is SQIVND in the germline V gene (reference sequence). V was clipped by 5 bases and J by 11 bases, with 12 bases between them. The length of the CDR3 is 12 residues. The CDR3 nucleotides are TGTGCCAGTAGTCCCAACGGGTGGAAACTGTTTTTT. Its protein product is CASSPNGWKLFF.

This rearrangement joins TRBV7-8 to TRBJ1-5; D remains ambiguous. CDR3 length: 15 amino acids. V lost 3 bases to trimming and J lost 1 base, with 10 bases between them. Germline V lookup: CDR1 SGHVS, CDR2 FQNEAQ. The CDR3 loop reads CASSFRGLSNQPQHF. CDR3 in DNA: TGTGCCAGCAGCTTTCGAGGTTTGAGCAATCAGCCCCAGCATTTT.

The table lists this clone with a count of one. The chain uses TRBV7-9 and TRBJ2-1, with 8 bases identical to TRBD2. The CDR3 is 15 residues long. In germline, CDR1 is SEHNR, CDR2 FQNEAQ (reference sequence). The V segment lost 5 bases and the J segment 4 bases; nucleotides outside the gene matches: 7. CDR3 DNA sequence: TGTGCCAGCAGCCGGGGCCCGGGGGGGTACAATGAGCAGTTCTTC. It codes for CASSRGPGGYNEQFF.

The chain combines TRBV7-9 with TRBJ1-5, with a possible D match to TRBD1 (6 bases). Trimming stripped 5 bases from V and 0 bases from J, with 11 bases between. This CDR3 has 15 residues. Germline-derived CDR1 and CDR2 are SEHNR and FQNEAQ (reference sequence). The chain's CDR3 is CASSSGQFSNQPQHF. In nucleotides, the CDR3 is TGTGCCAGCAGCAGCGGACAGTTTAGCAATCAGCCCCAGCATTTT.

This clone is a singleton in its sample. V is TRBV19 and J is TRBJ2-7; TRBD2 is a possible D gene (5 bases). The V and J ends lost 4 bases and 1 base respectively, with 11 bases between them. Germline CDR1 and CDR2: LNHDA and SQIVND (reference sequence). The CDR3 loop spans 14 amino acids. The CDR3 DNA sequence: TGTGCCAGTAGTACTGGCGGAGGTTCCTACGAGCAGTACTTC. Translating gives CASSTGGGSYEQYF.

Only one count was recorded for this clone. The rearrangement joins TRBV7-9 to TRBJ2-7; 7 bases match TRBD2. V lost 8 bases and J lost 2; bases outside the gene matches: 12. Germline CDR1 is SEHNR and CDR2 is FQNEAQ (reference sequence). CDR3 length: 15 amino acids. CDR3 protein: CASQEASGSAYEQYF. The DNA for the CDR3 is TGTGCCAGCCAAGAGGCTAGCGGTTCAGCCTACGAGCAGTACTTC.

The chain's CDR3 is CASSDAGGGDTQYF. The CDR3 DNA follows: TGTGCCAGCAGTGACGCGGGGGGAGGAGATACGCAGTATTTT. The V gene is TRBV25-1, the J gene TRBJ2-3, with 8 nucleotides matching TRBD2. Trimming removed 3 bases from V and 5 bases from J; junction bases left unmatched: 4. CDR1 and CDR2 from the germline V gene are MGHDK and SYGVNS. The CDR3 extends over 14 amino acids.

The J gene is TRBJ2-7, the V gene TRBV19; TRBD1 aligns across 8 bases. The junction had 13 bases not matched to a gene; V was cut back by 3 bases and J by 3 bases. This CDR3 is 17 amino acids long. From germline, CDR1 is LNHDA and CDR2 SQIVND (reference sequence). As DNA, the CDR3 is TGTGCCAGTAGTATGATGCCGGGACAGGCCCTTGACTACGAGCAGTACTTC. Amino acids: CASSMMPGQALDYEQYF.

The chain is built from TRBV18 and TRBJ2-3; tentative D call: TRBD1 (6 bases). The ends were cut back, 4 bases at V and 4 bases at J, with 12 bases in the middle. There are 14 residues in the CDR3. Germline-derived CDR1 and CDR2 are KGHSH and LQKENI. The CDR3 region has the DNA TGTGCCAGCTCACTCACGGACAGCCCAGATACGCAGTATTTT. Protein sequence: CASSLTDSPDTQYF.

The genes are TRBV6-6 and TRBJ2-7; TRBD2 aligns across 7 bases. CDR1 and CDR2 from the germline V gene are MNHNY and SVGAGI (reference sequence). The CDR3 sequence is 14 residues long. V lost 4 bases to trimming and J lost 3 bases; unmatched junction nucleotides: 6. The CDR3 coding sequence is TGTGCCAGCAGTTCAGAACGGGAGGACTACGAGCAGTACTTC. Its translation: CASSSEREDYEQYF.

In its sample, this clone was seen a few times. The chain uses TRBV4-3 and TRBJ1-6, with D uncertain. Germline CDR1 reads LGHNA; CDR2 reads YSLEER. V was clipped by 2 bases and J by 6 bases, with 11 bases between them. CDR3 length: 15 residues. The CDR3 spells CASSQKRSSNSPLHF. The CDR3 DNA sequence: TGCGCCAGCAGCCAAAAGCGATCTAGTAATTCACCCCTCCACTTT.

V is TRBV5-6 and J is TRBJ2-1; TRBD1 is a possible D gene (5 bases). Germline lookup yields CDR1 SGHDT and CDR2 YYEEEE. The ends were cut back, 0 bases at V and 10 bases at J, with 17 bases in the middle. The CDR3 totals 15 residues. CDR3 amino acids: CASSLGVGQGGEQFF. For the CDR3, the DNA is TGTGCCAGCAGCTTGGGGGTGGGGCAGGGCGGCGAGCAGTTCTTC.

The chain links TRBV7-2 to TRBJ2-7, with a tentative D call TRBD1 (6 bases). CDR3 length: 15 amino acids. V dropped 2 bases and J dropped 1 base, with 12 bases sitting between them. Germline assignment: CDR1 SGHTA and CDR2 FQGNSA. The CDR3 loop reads CASSLPRTGSYEQYF. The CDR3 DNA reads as TGTGCCAGCAGCTTACCCCGTACAGGGTCCTACGAGCAGTACTTC.

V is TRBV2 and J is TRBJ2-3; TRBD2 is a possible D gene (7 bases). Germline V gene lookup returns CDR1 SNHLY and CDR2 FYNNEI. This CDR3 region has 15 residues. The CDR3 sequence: CAINGGRIITDTQYF. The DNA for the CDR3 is TGTGCAATCAACGGGGGGCGGATTATCACAGATACGCAGTATTTT.

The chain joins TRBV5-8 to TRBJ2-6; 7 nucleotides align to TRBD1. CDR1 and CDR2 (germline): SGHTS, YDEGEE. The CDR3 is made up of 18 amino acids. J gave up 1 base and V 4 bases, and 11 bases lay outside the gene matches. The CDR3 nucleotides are TGTGCCAGCAGCCCCTCAGGGGCAGGGGGATCTGGGGCCAACGTCCTGACTTTC. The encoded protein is CASSPSGAGGSGANVLTF.